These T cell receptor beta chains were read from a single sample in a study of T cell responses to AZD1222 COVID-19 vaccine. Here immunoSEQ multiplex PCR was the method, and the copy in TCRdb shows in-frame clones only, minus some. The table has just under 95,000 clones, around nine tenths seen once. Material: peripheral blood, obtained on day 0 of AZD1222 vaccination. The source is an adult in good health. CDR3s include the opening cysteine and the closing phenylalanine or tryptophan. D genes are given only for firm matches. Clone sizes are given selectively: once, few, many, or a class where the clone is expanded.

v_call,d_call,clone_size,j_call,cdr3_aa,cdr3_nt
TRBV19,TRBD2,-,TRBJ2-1,CASSALAGSYNEQFF,TGTGCCAGTAGTGCTTTAGCGGGGTCCTACAATGAGCAGTTCTTC
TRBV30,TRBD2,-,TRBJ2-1,CAWSRTSAAREQFF,TGTGCCTGGAGTCGGACTAGCGCCGCGCGTGAGCAGTTCTTC
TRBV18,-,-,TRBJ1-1,CASAGDQGTEAFF,TGTGCCAGCGCAGGGGACCAGGGAACTGAAGCTTTCTTT
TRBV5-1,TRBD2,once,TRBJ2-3,CASSPGLAGDADTQYF,TGCGCCAGCAGCCCCGGACTAGCGGGGGATGCAGATACGCAGTATTTT
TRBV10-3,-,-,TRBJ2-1,CAISALQDNEQFF,TGTGCCATAAGTGCTCTACAGGATAATGAGCAGTTCTTC
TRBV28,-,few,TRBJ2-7,CASSPGLLPGGYEQYF,TGTGCCAGCAGTCCGGGACTGTTACCCGGTGGCTACGAGCAGTACTTC
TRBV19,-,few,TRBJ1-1,CASAEVLNTEAFF,TGTGCCAGCGCTGAAGTTTTGAACACTGAAGCTTTCTTT
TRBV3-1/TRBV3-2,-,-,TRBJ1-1,CASSQDGAGSTEAFF,TGTGCCAGCAGCCAAGATGGGGCAGGGAGCACTGAAGCTTTCTTT
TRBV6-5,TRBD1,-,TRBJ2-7,CASNRGSYATYEQYF,TGTGCCAGCAACAGGGGTTCCTACGCCACCTACGAGCAGTACTTC
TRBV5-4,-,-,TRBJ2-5,CASSFLGQAGETQYF,TGTGCCAGCAGCTTCCTAGGACAGGCGGGGGAGACCCAGTACTTC
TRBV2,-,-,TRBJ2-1,CASSDERVPPHNEQFF,TGTGCCAGCAGTGATGAGCGGGTTCCGCCCCACAATGAGCAGTTCTTC
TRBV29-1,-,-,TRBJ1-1,CSVVWGTEAFF,TGCAGCGTTGTATGGGGCACTGAAGCTTTCTTT
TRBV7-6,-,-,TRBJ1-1,CASSLRQSLRMNTEAFF,TGTGCCAGCAGCTTAAGACAGTCGTTGCGTATGAACACTGAAGCTTTCTTT
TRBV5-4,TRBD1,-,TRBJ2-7,CASSWTGKDEQYF,TGTGCCAGCAGTTGGACAGGGAAAGACGAGCAGTACTTC
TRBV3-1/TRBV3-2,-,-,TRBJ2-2,CASSQFPGAANTGELFF,TGTGCCAGCAGCCAATTTCCGGGGGCCGCGAACACCGGGGAGCTGTTTTTT
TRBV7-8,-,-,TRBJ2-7,CASSFRVGPQYEQYF,TGTGCCAGCAGTTTCAGAGTGGGGCCCCAATACGAGCAGTACTTC
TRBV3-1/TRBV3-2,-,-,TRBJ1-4,CASSQARNNEKLFF,TGTGCCAGCAGCCAAGCCAGAAATAATGAAAAACTGTTTTTT
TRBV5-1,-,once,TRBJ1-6,CASSLGQDNSPLHF,TGCGCCAGCAGCTTGGGACAGGATAATTCACCCCTCCACTTT
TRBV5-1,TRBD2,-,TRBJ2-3,CASSLVLAGSTDTQYF,TGCGCCAGCAGCTTGGTTCTAGCGGGGAGCACAGATACGCAGTATTTT
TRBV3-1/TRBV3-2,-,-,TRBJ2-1,CASSQGIGSYNEQFF,TGTGCCAGCAGCCAAGGGATCGGAAGCTACAATGAGCAGTTCTTC
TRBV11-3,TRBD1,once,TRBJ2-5,CASSLGQGSSETQYF,TGTGCCAGCAGTTTGGGACAGGGTTCATCGGAGACCCAGTACTTC
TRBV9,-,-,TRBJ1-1,CASSVGHRQGGEAFF,TGTGCCAGCAGCGTAGGGCATCGGCAGGGTGGTGAAGCTTTCTTT
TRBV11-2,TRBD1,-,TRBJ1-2,CASSSSDLTGGYGYTF,TGTGCCAGCAGCTCGAGCGACTTGACAGGGGGCTATGGCTACACCTTC
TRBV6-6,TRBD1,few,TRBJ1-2,CASSDRQGYYGYTF,TGTGCCAGCAGTGACAGACAGGGGTACTATGGCTACACCTTC
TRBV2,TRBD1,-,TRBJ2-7,CASTHSGTGPYEQYF,TGTGCCAGCACTCACTCCGGGACAGGGCCCTACGAGCAGTACTTC
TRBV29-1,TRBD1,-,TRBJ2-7,CSGRTGPHEQYF,TGCAGCGGACGGACAGGGCCCCACGAGCAGTACTTC
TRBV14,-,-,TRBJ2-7,CASSHGGAYEQYF,TGTGCCAGCAGCCACGGGGGAGCCTACGAGCAGTACTTC
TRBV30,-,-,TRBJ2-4,CAWSPLGRAKNIQYF,TGTGCCTGGAGTCCATTAGGGAGAGCCAAAAACATTCAGTACTTC
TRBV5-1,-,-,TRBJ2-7,CASSFWEDTSYEQYF,TGCGCCAGCAGCTTTTGGGAAGACACTTCCTACGAGCAGTACTTC
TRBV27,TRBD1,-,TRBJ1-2,CASSFRQGYYGYTF,TGTGCCAGCAGTTTTAGACAGGGGTACTATGGCTACACCTTC
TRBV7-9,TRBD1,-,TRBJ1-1,CASSLNRGDTEAFF,TGTGCCAGCAGCCTAAACAGGGGAGACACTGAAGCTTTCTTT
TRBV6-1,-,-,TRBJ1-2,CASSEGGRVTGYTF,TGTGCCAGCAGTGAAGGGGGCAGGGTCACCGGCTACACCTTC
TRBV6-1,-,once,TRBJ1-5,CASSEGRAGGFNQPQHF,TGTGCCAGCAGTGAAGGTAGGGCAGGAGGTTTCAATCAGCCCCAGCATTTT
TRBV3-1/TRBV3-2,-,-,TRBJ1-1,CASSQEPLNTEAFF,TGTGCCAGCAGCCAAGAGCCTCTGAACACTGAAGCTTTCTTT
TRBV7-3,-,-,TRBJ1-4,CASSQDRGDEKLFF,TGTGCCAGCAGCCAAGACAGAGGGGATGAAAAACTGTTTTTT
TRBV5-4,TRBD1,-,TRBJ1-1,CASSPGTAQRVTEAFF,TGTGCCAGCAGCCCTGGGACAGCCCAAAGGGTGACTGAAGCTTTCTTT
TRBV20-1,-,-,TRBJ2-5,CSADHQETQYF,TGCAGTGCCGACCACCAAGAGACCCAGTACTTC
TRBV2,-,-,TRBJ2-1,CASRATSGSYNEQFF,TGTGCCAGCAGGGCGACATCCGGCTCCTACAATGAGCAGTTCTTC
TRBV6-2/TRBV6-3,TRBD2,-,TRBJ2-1,CASSQRGGNNEQFF,TGTGCCAGCAGTCAACGGGGGGGGAACAATGAGCAGTTCTTC
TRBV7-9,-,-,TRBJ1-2,CASSLVDGAGYTF,TGTGCCAGCAGCTTAGTAGACGGTGCTGGCTACACCTTC
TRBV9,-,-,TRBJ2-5,CASSIYGGASRETQYF,TGTGCCAGCAGCATTTATGGGGGGGCGAGTCGAGAGACCCAGTACTTC
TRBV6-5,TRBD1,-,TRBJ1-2,CASSPGQVNYGYTF,TGTGCCAGCAGCCCGGGACAGGTGAACTATGGCTACACCTTC
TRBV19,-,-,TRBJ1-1,CASSIGTPDTEAFF,TGTGCCAGTAGTATCGGGACGCCGGATACTGAAGCTTTCTTT
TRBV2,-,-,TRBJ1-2,CASSDTRVIYGYTF,TGTGCCAGCAGTGATACCAGGGTGATCTATGGCTACACCTTC
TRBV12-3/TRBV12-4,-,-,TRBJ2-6,CASTLQSVLTF,TGTGCCAGCACACTACAGTCCGTCCTGACTTTC
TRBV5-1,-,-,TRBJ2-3,CASGRTDTDTQYF,TGCGCCAGCGGAAGGACGGACACAGATACGCAGTATTTT
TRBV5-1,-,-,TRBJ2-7,CASSTDLISYEQYF,TGCGCCAGCAGCACCGACCTTATTTCCTACGAGCAGTACTTC
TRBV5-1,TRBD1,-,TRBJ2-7,CASSVDRDPDQYF,TGCGCCAGCAGCGTTGACAGGGACCCCGATCAGTACTTC
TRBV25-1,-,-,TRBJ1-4,CASSEISGNNEKLFF,TGTGCCAGCAGTGAAATATCAGGAAATAATGAAAAACTGTTTTTT
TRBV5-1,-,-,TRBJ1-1,CASSLSRANTEAFF,TGCGCCAGCAGCTTGTCTCGGGCAAACACTGAAGCTTTCTTT
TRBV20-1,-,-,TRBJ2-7,CSASRTSYEQYF,TGCAGTGCTAGTCGGACCTCCTACGAGCAGTACTTC
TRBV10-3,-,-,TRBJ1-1,CAIGSENTEAFF,TGTGCCATCGGTTCGGAGAACACTGAAGCTTTCTTT
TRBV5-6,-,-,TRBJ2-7,CASSLVNYEQYF,TGTGCCAGCAGCTTGGTGAACTACGAGCAGTACTTC
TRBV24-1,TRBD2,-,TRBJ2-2,CATSDLLAAGTGELFF,TGTGCCACCAGTGACTTACTAGCGGCGGGGACCGGGGAGCTGTTTTTT
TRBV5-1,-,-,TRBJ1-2,CASSLTEHGYTF,TGCGCCAGCAGCTTGACAGAACATGGCTACACCTTC